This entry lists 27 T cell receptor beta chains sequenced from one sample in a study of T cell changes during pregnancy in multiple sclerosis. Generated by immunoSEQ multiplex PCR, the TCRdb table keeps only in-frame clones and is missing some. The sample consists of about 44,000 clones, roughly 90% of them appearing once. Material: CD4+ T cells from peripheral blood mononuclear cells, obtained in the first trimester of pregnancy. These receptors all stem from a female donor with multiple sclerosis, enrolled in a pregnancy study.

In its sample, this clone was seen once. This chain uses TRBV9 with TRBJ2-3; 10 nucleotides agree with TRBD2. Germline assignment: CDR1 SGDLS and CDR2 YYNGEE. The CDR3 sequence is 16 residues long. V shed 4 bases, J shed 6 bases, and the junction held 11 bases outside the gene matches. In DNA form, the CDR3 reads TGTGCCAGCAGCCCGGGACTAGCGCCGACCCCGGATACGCAGTATTTT. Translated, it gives CASSPGLAPTPDTQYF.

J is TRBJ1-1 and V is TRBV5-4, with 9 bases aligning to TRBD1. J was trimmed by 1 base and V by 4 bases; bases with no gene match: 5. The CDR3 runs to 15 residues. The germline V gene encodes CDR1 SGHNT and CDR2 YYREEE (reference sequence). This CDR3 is CASSLRQGENTEAFF. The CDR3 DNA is TGTGCCAGCAGCCTCCGACAGGGGGAGAACACTGAAGCTTTCTTT.

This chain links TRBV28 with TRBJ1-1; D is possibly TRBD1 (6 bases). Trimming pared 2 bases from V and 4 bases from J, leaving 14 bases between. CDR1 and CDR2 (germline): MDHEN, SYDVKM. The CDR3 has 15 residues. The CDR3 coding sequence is TGTGCCAGCAGTTTACCCAAAGGGACACCCACTGAAGCTTTCTTT. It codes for CASSLPKGTPTEAFF.

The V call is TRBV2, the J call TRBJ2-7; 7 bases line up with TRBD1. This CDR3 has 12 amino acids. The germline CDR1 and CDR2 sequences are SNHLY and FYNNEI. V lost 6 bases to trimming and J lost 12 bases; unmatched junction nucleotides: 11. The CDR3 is CASSRTGDKLYF. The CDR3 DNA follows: TGTGCCAGCAGCCGCACAGGGGACAAGCTGTACTTC.

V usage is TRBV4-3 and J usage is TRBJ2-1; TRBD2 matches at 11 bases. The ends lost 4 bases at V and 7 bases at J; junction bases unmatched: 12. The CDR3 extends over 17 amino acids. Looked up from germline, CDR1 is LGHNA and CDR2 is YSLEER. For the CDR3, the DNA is TGCGCCAGCAGCCGATTTAGCGGGAGGGCCGGTTTAAATGAGCAGTTCTTC. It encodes CASSRFSGRAGLNEQFF.

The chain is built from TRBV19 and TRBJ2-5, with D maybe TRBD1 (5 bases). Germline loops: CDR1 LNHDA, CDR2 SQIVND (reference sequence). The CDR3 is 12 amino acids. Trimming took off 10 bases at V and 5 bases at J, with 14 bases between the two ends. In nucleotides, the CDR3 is TGTGCCACCCGACAGAGTGGGGAGACCCAGTACTTC. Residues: CATRQSGETQYF.

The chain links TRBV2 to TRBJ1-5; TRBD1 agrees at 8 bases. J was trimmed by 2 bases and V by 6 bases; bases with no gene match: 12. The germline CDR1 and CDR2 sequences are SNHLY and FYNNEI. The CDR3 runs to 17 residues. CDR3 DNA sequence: TGTGCCAGCAGCGCCCAGACAGGGGTTAGGGGCAATCAGCCCCAGCATTTT. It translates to CASSAQTGVRGNQPQHF.

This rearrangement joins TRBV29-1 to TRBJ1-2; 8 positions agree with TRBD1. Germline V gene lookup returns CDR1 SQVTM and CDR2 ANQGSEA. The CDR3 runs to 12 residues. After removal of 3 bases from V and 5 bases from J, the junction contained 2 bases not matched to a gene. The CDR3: CSVEDRVYGYTF. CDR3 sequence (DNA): TGCAGCGTTGAGGACAGGGTGTATGGCTACACCTTC. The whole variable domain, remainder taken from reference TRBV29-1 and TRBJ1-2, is SAVISQKPSRDICQRGTSLTIQCQVDSQVTMMFWYRQQPGQSLTLIATANQGSEATYESGFVIDKFPISRPNLTFSTLTVSNMSPEDSSIYLCSVEDRVYGYTFGSGTRLTVV.

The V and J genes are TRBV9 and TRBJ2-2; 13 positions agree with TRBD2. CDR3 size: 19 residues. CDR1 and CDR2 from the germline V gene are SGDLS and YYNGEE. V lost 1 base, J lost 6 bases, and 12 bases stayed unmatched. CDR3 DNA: TGTGCCAGCAGCGTATCGGGGACTAGCGGGATTGGTTCAGCCGGGGAGCTGTTTTTT. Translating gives CASSVSGTSGIGSAGELFF.

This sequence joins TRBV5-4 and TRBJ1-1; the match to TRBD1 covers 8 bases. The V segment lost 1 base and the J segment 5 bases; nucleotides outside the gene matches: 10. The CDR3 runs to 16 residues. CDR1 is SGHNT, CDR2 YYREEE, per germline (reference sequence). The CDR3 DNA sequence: TGTGCCAGCAGCTTGAGCCGGGACAGGAGGGGAACTGAAGCTTTCTTT. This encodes CASSLSRDRRGTEAFF.

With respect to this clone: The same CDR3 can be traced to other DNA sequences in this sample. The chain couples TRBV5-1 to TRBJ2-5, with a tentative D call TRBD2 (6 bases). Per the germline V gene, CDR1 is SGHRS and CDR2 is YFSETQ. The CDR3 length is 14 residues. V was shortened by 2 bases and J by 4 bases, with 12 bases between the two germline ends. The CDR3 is CASSFGGSGETQYF. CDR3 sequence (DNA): TGCGCCAGCAGCTTCGGAGGGAGTGGAGAGACCCAGTACTTC.

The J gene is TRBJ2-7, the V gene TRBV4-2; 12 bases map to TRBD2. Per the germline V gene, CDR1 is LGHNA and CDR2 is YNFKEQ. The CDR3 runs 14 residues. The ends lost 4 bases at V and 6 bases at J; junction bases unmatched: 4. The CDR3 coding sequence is TGTGCCAGCAGCCCGACTAGCGGGAGCCTCGAGCAGTACTTC. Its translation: CASSPTSGSLEQYF.

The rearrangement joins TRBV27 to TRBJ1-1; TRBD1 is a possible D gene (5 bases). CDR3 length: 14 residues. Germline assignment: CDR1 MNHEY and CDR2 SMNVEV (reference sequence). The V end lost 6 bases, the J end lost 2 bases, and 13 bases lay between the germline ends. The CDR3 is CASSRGQFNTEAFF. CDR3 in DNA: TGTGCCAGCAGCCGTGGACAATTCAACACTGAAGCTTTCTTT.

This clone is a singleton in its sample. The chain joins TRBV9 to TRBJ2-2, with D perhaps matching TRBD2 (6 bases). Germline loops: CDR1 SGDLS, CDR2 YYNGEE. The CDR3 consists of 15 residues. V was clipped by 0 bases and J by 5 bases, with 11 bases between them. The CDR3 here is CASSVAASVTGELFF. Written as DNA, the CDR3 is TGTGCCAGCAGCGTAGCGGCTAGCGTGACCGGGGAGCTGTTTTTT.

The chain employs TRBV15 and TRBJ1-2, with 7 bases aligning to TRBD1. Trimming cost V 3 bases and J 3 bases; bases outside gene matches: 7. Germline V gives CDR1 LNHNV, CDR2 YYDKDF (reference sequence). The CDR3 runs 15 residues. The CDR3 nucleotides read TGTGCCACCAGCAGCCGACAGGGTCTGGACTATGGCTACACCTTC. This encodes CATSSRQGLDYGYTF.

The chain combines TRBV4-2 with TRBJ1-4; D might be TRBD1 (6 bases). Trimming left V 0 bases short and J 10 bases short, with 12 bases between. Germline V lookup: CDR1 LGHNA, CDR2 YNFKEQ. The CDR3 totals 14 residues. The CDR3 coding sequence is TGTGCCAGCAGCCAAGATCGGGGGGGCGGAAAACTGTTTTTT. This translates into CASSQDRGGGKLFF.

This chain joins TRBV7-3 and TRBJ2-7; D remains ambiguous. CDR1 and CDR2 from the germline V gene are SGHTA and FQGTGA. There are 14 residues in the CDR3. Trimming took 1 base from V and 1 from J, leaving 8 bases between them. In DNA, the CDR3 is TGTGCCAGCAGCTTAAGTGGCACGTCCTACGAGCAGTACTTC. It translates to CASSLSGTSYEQYF.

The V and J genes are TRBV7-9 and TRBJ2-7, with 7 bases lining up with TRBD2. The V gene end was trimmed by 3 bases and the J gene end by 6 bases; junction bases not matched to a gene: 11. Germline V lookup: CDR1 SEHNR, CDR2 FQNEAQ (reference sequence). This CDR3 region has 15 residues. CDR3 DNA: TGTGCCAGCAGCTTCAAGCGGGATCCTCCCTCCGAGCAGTACTTC. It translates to CASSFKRDPPSEQYF.

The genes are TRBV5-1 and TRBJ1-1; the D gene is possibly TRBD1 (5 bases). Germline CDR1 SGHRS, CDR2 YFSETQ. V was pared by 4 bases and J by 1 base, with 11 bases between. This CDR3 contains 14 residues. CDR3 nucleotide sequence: TGCGCCAGCAGCCAGCAGGGAAGGAACACTGAAGCTTTCTTT. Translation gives CASSQQGRNTEAFF.

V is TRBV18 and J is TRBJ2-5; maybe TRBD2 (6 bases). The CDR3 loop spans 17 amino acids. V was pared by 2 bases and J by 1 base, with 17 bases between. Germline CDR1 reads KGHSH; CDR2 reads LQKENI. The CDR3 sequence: CASSPRGSGITQETQYF. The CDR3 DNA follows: TGTGCCAGCTCACCAAGGGGTAGCGGTATAACCCAAGAGACCCAGTACTTC.

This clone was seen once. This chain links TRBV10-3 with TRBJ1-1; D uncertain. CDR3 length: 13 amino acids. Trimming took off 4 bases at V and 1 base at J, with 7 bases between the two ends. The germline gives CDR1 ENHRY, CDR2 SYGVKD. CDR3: CAISVSTNTEAFF. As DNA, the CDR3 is TGTGCCATCAGTGTTAGTACGAACACTGAAGCTTTCTTT.

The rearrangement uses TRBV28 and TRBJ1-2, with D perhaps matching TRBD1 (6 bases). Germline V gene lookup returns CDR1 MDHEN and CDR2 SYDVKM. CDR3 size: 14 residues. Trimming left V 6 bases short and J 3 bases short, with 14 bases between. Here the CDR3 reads CASRPPGTHYGYTF. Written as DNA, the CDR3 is TGTGCCAGCAGACCTCCCGGGACACACTATGGCTACACCTTC.

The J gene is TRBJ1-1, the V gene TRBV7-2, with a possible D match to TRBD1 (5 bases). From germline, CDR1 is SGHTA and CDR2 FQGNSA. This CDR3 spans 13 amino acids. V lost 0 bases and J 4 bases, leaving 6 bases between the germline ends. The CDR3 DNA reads TGTGCCAGCAGCTTAGCAGGGGCCACTGAAGCTTTCTTT. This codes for CASSLAGATEAFF.

CDR3 DNA sequence: TGTGCCAGCAGCACTACAGGGATCGTGGTCGGGGAGCTGTTTTTT. It translates to CASSTTGIVVGELFF. J is TRBJ2-2 and V is TRBV6-5, with D maybe TRBD1 (6 bases). From germline, CDR1 is MNHEY and CDR2 SVGAGI. Trimming left V 6 bases short and J 7 bases short, with 18 bases between. The CDR3 consists of 15 residues.

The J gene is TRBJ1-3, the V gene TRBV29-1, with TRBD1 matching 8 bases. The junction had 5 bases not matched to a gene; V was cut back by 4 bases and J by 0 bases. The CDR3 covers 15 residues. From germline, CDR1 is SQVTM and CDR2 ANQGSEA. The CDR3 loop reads CSVGETGASGNTIYF. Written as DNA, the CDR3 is TGCAGCGTTGGTGAGACAGGGGCCTCTGGAAACACCATATATTTT.

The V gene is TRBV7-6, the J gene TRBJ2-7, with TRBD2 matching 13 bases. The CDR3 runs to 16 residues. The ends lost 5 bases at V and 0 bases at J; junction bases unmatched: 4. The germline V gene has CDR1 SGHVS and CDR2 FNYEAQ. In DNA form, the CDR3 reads TGTGCCAGCAGCCTGCGACTAGCGGGAGGCTCCTACGAGCAGTACTTC. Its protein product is CASSLRLAGGSYEQYF.

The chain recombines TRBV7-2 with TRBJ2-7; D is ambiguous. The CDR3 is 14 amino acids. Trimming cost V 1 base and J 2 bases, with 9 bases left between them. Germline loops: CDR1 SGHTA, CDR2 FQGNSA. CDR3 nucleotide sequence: TGTGCCAGCAGCTTAGAGCGACCTCCCTACGAGCAGTACTTC. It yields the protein CASSLERPPYEQYF. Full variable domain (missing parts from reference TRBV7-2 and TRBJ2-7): GAGVSQSPSNKVTEKGKDVELRCDPISGHTALYWYRQSLGQGLEFLIYFQGNSAPDKSGLPSDRFSAERTGGSVSTLTIQRTQQEDSAVYLCASSLERPPYEQYFGPGTRLTVT.